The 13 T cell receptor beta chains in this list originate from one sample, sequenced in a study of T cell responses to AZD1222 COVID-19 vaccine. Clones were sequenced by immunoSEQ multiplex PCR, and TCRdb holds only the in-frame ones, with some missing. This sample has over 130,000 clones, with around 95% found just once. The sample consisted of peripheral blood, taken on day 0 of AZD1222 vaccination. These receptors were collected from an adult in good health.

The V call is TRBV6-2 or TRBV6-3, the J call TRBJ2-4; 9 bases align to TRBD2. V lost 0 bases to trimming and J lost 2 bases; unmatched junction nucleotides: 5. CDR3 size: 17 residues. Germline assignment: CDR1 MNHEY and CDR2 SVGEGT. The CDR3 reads CASSYSGGRGPKNIQYF. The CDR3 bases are TGTGCCAGCAGTTACTCGGGCGGGAGGGGACCCAAAAACATTCAGTACTTC.

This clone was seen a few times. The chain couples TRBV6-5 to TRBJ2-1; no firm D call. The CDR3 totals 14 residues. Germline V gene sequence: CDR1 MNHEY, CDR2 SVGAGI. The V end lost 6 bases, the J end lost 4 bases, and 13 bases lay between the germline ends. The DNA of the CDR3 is TGTGCCAGCAGCCAGCTACAGCTTTACAATGAGCAGTTCTTC. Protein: CASSQLQLYNEQFF.

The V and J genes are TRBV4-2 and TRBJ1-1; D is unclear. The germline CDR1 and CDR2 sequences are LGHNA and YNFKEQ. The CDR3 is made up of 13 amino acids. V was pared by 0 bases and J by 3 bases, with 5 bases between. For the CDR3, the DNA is TGTGCCAGCAGCCAAGATTTACACACTGAAGCTTTCTTT. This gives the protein CASSQDLHTEAFF.

In DNA form, the CDR3 reads TGCGCCAGCAGCCCTGGTGGCGGATCCTACGAGCAGTACGTC. The encoded protein is CASSPGGGSYEQYV. The chain is built from TRBV5-1 and TRBJ2-7; D remains unclear. CDR1 and CDR2 (germline): SGHRS, YFSETQ. The V gene lost 4 bases and the J gene lost 1 base, with 12 bases spanning the gap. The CDR3 loop spans 14 amino acids.

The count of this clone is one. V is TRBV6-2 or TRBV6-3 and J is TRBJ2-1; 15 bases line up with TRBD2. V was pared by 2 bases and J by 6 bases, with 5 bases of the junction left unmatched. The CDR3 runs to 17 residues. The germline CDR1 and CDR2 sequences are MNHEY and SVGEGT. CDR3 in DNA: TGTGCCAGCAGTTACGGGGCGGGACTAGCGGGAGGCAATGAGCAGTTCTTC. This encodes CASSYGAGLAGGNEQFF.

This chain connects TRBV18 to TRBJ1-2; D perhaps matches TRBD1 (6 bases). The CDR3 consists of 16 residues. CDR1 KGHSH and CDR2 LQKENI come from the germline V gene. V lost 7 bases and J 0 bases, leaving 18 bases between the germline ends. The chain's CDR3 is CASFPSSGGPNYGYTF. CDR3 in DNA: TGTGCCAGCTTCCCGTCCTCTGGGGGGCCTAACTATGGCTACACCTTC.

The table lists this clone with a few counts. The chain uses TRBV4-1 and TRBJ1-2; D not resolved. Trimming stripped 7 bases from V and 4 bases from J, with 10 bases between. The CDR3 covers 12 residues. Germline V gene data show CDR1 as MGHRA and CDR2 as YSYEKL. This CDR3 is CASKGWSYGYTF. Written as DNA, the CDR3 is TGCGCCAGCAAAGGGTGGAGCTATGGCTACACCTTC.

CDR3 protein: CATSRVQGREYGYTF. CDR3 DNA: TGTGCCACCAGCAGAGTTCAGGGGCGGGAGTATGGCTACACCTTC. This chain links TRBV15 with TRBJ1-2, with D perhaps TRBD1 (6 bases). The CDR3 is 15 residues long. Germline CDR1 reads LNHNV; CDR2 reads YYDKDF (reference sequence). The V end lost 1 base, the J end lost 5 bases, and 14 bases lay between the germline ends. The full variable domain, in which reference TRBV15 and TRBJ1-2 provide the parts outside the CDR3, is DAMVIQNPRYQVTQFGKPVTLSCSQTLNHNVMYWYQQKSSQAPKLLFHYYDKDFNNEADTPDNFQSRRPNTSFCFLDIRSPGLGDTAMYLCATSRVQGREYGYTFGSGTRLTVV.

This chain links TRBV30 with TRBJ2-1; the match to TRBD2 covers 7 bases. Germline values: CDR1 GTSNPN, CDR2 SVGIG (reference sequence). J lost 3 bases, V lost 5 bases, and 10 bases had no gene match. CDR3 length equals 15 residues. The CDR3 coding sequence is TGTGCCTGGGGGAAGCTAGCGGCCCACTACAATGAGCAGTTCTTC. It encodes CAWGKLAAHYNEQFF.

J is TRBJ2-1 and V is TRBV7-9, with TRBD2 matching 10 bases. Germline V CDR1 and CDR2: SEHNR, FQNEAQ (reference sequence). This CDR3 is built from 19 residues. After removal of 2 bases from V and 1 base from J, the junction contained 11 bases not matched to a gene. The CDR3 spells CASSLTVVTSGESYNEQFF. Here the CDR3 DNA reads TGTGCCAGCAGCTTAACGGTCGTTACTAGCGGGGAATCCTACAATGAGCAGTTCTTC.

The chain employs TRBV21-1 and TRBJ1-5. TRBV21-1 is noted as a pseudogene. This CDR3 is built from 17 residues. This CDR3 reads CASSKVLIGYSNQPQHF. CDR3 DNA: TGTGCCAGCAGCAAGGTTCTGATCGGGTATAGCAATCAGCCCCAGCATTTT.

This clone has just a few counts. Here the CDR3 DNA reads TGCGCCAGCAGAGGTTTAGGGACTAATGAAAAACTGTTTTTT. Translating gives CASRGLGTNEKLFF. V gene TRBV5-1 combines with J gene TRBJ1-4; D gene ambiguous. CDR3 length equals 14 residues. V was pared by 5 bases and J by 2 bases, with 10 bases between. Per germline, CDR1 SGHRS and CDR2 YFSETQ. Full variable domain (outside the CDR3, taken from reference TRBV5-1 and TRBJ1-4): KAGVTQTPRYLIKTRGQQVTLSCSPISGHRSVSWYQQTPGQGLQFLFEYFSETQRNKGNFPGRFSGRQFSNSRSEMNVSTLELGDSALYLCASRGLGTNEKLFFGSGTQLSVL.

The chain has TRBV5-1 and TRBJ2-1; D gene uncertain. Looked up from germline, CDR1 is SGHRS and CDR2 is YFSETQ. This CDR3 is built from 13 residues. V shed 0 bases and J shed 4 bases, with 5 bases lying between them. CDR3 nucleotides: TGCGCCAGCAGCTTGGACCGGTACAATGAGCAGTTCTTC. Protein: CASSLDRYNEQFF.